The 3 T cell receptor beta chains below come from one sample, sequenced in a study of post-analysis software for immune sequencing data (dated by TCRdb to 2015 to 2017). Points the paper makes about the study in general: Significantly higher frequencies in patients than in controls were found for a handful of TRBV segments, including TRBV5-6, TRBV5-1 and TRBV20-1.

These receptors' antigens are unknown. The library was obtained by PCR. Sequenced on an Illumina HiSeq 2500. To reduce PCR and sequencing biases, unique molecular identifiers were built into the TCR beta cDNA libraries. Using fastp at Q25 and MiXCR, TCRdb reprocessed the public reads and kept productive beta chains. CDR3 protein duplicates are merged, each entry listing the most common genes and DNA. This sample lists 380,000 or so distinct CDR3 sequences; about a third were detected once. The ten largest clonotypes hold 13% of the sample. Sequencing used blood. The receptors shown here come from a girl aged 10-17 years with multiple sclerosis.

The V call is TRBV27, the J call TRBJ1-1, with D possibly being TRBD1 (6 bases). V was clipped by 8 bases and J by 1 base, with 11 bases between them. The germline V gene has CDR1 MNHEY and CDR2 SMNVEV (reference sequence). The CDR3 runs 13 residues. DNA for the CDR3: TGTGCCAGCGGACAACAGGGGAACACTGAAGCTTTCTTT. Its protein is CASGQQGNTEAFF.

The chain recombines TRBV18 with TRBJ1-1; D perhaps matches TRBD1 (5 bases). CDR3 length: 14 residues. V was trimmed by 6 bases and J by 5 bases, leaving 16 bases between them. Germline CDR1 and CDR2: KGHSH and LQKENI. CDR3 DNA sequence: TGTGCCAGCTCCCTAAGGAGGGACGGAACTGAAGCTTTCTTT. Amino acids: CASSLRRDGTEAFF. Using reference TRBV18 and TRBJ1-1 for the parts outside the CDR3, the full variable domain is NAGVMQNPRHLVRRRGQEARLRCSPMKGHSHVYWYRQLPEEGLKFMVYLQKENIIDESGMPKERFSAEFPKEGPSILRIQQVVRGDSAAYFCASSLRRDGTEAFFGQGTRLTVV.

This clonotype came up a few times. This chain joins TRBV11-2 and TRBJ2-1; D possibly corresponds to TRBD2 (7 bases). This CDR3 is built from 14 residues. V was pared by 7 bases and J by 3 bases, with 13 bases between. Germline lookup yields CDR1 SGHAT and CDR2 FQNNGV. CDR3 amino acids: CASIYRGGYNEQFF. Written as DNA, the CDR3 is TGTGCCAGCATCTATAGGGGGGGCTACAATGAGCAGTTCTTC. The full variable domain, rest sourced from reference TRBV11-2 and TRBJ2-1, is EAGVAQSPRYKIIEKRQSVAFWCNPISGHATLYWYQQILGQGPKLLIQFQNNGVVDDSQLPKDRFSAERLKGVDSTLKIQPAKLEDSAVYLCASIYRGGYNEQFFGPGTRLTVL.